One and the same sample provided the 4 T cell receptor beta chains below, sequenced in a study of shared clonotypes between healthy human individuals. Using immunoSEQ multiplex PCR, the repertoire was profiled, and TCRdb retains in-frame clones only, with some absent. The sample carries approximately 940,000 clones, approximately 80% recorded once. The sequenced material came from memory CD4+ T cells sorted from blood. Subset indicated: CD45RA-negative fraction. The receptors shown here come from a man aged 18 to 29 in good health.

In this sample, this clone turned up a few times. The rearrangement joins TRBV7-2 to TRBJ1-6, with 7 bases that match TRBD1. Trimming took 3 bases from V and 5 from J; bases not matched to a gene: 1. The CDR3 length is 14 residues. CDR1 SGHTA and CDR2 FQGNSA come from the germline V gene. The CDR3 protein is CASSFQGDNSPLHF. The CDR3 DNA follows: TGTGCCAGCAGCTTTCAGGGGGATAATTCACCCCTCCACTTT.

As concerns this clone: The sample has other DNA sequences that encode this CDR3 too. The DNA of the CDR3 is TGTGCCAGCAGTGAAGTAAGGGGCGGCTACACCTTC. It specifies CASSEVRGGYTF. The rearrangement uses TRBV2 and TRBJ1-2; maybe TRBD1 (5 bases). Germline CDR1 and CDR2: SNHLY and FYNNEI. The CDR3 loop spans 12 amino acids. Trimming shortened V by 1 base and J by 8 bases, and 8 bases separated the two germline ends. The complete variable domain, with remaining parts taken from reference TRBV2 and TRBJ1-2, reads EPEVTQTPSHQVTQMGQEVILRCVPISNHLYFYWYRQILGQKVEFLVSFYNNEISEKSEIFDDQFSVERPDGSNFTLKIRSTKLEDSAMYFCASSEVRGGYTFGSGTRLTVV.

The V call is TRBV30, the J call TRBJ2-2; D is undetermined. The CDR3 length is 14 residues. The V gene's germline CDR1 is GTSNPN and CDR2 SVGIG (reference sequence). The V and J ends lost 4 bases and 1 base respectively, with 10 bases between them. For the CDR3, the DNA is TGTGCCTGGATAAAGCAGTTGAACACCGGGGAGCTGTTTTTT. The encoded protein is CAWIKQLNTGELFF. Full variable domain (rest looked up from reference TRBV30 and TRBJ2-2): SQTIHQWPATLVQPVGSPLSLECTVEGTSNPNLYWYRQAAGRGLQLLFYSVGIGQISSEVPQNLSASRPQDRQFILSSKKLLLSDSGFYLCAWIKQLNTGELFFGEGSRLTVL.

This clone was counted a single time. The genes are TRBV19 and TRBJ1-6, with 7 nucleotides matching TRBD1. V shed 5 bases, J shed 0 bases, and the junction held 4 bases outside the gene matches. The CDR3 spans 16 residues. The germline V gene encodes CDR1 LNHDA and CDR2 SQIVND (reference sequence). The CDR3 spells CASSLRGSSYNSPLHF. The CDR3, as DNA: TGTGCCAGTAGTCTCAGGGGGAGCTCCTATAATTCACCCCTCCACTTT.